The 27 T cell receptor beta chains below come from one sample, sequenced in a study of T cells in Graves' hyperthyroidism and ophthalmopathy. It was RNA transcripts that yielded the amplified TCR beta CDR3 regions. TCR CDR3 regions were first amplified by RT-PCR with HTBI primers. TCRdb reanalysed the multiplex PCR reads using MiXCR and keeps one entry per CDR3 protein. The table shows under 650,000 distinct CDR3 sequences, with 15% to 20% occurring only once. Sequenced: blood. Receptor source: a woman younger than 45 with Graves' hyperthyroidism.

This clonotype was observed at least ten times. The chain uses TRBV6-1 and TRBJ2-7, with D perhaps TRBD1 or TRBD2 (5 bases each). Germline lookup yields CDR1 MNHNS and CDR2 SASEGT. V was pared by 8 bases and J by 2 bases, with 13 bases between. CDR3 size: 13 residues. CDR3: CASEGESPYEQYF. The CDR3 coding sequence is TGTGCCAGCGAAGGGGAGAGCCCCTACGAGCAGTACTTC.

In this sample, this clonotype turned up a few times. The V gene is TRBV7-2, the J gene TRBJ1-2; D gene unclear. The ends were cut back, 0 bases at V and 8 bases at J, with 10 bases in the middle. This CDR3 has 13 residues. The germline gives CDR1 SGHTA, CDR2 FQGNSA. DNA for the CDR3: TGTGCCAGCAGCTTAGCAGAGGTGGAGGGCTACACCTTC. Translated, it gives CASSLAEVEGYTF.

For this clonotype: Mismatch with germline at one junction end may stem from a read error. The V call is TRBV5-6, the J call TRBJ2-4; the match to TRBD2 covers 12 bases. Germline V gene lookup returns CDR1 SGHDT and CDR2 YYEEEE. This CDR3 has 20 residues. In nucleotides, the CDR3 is TGTGCCAGCACCAATGGACTAGCGGGACCCTCCAGACTAGCCAAAAACACTCAGTACTTC. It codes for CASTNGLAGPSRLAKNTQYF.

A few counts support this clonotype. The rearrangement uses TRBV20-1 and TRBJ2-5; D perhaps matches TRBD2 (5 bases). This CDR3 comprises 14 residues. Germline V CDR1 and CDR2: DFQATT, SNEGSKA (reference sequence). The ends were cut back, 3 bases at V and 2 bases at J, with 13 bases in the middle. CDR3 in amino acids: CSARVGLAQETQYF. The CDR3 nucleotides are TGCAGTGCTAGGGTAGGGCTAGCTCAAGAGACCCAGTACTTC.

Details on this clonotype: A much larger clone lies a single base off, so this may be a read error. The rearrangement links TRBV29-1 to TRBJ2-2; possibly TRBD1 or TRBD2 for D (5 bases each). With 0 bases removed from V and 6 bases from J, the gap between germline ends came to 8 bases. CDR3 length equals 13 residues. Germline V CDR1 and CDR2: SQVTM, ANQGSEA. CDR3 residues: CSVEEGDAGELFF. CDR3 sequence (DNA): TGCAGCGTTGAAGAGGGGGACGCCGGGGAGCTGTTTTTT.

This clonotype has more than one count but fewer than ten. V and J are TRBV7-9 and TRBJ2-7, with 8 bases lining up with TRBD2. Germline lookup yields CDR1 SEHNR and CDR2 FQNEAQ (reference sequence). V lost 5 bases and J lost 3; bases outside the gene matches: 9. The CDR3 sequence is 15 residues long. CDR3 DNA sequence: TGTGCCAGCAGCGGGGGGACTAGTTCCTTCTACGAGCAGTACTTC. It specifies CASSGGTSSFYEQYF.

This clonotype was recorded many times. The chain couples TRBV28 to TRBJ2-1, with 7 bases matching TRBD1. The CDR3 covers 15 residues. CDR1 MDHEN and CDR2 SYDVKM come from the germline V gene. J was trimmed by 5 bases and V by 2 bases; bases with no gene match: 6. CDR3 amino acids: CASSLTDRRHNEQFF. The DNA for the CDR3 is TGTGCCAGCAGTTTAACGGACAGGAGACACAATGAGCAGTTCTTC.

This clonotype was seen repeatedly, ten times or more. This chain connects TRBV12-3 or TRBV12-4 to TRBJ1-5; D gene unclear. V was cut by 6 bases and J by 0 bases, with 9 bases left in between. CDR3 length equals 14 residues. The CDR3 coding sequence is TGTGCCAGCAGGAACGGAAATAGCAATCAGCCCCAGCATTTT. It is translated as CASRNGNSNQPQHF.

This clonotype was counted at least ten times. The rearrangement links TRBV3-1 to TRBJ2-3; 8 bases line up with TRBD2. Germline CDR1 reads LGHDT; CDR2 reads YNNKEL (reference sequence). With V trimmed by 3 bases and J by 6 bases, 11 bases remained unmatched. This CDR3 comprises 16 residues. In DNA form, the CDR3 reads TGTGCCAGCAGCCAGTATTCCGGGACTAGTTCTGATACGCAGTATTTT. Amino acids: CASSQYSGTSSDTQYF.

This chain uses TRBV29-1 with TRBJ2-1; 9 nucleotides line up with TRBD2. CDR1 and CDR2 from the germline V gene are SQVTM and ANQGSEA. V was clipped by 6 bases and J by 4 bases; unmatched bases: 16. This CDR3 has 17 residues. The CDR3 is CSVHQRGAGGWYNEQFF. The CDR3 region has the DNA TGCAGCGTGCATCAGAGGGGGGCGGGAGGGTGGTACAATGAGCAGTTCTTC.

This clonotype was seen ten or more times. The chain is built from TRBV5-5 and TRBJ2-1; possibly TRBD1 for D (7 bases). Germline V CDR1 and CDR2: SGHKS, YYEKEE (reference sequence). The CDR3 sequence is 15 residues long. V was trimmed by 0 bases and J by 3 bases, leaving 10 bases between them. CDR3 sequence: CASSLVQGGYNEQFF. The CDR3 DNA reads TGTGCCAGCAGCTTGGTTCAGGGGGGCTACAATGAGCAGTTCTTC.

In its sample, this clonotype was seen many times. The CDR3 here is CASSQDLANQPQHF. CDR3 sequence (DNA): TGTGCCAGCAGCCAAGATCTGGCGAATCAGCCCCAGCATTTT. This chain links TRBV3-1 with TRBJ1-5; D gene ambiguous. The CDR3 runs to 14 residues. Trimming removed 0 bases at V and 4 bases at J, with 7 bases between. CDR1 is LGHDT, CDR2 YNNKEL, per germline (reference sequence). Drawing the rest from reference TRBV3-1 and TRBJ1-5, the complete variable domain is DTAVSQTPKYLVTQMGNDKSIKCEQNLGHDTMYWYKQDSKKFLKIMFSYNNKELIINETVPNRFSPKSPDKAHLNLHINSLELGDSAVYFCASSQDLANQPQHFGDGTRLSIL.

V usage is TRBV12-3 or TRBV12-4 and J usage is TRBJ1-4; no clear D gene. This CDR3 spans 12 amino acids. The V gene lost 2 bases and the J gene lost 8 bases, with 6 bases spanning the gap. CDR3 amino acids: CASSLNREKLFF. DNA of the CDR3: TGTGCCAGCAGTTTAAATCGGGAAAAACTGTTTTTT.

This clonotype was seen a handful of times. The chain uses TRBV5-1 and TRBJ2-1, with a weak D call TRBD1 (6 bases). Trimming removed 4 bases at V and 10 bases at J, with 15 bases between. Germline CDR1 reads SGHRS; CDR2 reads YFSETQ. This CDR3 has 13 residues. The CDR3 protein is CASSADRLGEQFF. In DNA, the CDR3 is TGCGCCAGCAGCGCCGACAGGTTGGGGGAGCAGTTCTTC.

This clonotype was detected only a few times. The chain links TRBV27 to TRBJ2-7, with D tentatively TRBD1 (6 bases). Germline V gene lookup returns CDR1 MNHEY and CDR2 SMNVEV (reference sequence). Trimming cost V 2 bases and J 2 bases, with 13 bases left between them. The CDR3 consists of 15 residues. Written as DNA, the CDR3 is TGTGCCAGCAGTTTACAATCAGGGGCGGCCTACGAGCAGTACTTC. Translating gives CASSLQSGAAYEQYF.

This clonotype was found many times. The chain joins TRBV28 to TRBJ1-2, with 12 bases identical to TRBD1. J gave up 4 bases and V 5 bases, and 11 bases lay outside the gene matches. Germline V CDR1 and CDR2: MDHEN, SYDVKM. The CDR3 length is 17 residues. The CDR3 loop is CASSIFLTGQGAYGYTF. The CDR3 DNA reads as TGTGCCAGCAGTATATTCTTAACGGGACAGGGGGCCTATGGCTACACCTTC.

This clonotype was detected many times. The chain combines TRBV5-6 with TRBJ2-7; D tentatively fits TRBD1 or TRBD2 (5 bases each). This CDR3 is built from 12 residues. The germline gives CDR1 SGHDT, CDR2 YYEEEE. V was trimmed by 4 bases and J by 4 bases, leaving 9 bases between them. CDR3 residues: CASSGGRYEQYF. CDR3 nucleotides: TGTGCCAGCAGCGGGGGAAGGTACGAGCAGTACTTC.

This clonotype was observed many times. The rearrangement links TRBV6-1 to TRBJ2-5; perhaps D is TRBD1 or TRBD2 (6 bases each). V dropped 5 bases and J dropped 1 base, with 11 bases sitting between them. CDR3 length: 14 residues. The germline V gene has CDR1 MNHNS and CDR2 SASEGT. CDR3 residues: CASSTWGAQETQYF. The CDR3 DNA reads TGTGCCAGCAGTACCTGGGGGGCCCAAGAGACCCAGTACTTC.

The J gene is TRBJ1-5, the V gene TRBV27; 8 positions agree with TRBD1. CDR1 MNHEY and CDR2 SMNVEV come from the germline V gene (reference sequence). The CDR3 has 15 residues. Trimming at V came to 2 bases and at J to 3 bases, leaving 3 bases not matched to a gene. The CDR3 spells CASSLGRGLNQPQHF. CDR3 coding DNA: TGTGCCAGCAGTTTAGGCAGGGGGCTCAATCAGCCCCAGCATTTT.

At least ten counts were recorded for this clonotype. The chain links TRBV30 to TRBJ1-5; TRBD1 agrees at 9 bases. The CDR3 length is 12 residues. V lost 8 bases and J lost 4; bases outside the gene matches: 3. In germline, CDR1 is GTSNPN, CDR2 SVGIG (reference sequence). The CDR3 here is CAGGQGNQPQHF. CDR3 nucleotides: TGTGCCGGGGGACAGGGAAATCAGCCCCAGCATTTT.

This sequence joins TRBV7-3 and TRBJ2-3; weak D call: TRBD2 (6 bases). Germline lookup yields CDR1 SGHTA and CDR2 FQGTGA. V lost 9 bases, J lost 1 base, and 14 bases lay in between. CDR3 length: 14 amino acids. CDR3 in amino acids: CASSRDSRTDTQYF. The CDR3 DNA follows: TGTGCCAGTTCACGGGACTCACGCACAGATACGCAGTATTTT.

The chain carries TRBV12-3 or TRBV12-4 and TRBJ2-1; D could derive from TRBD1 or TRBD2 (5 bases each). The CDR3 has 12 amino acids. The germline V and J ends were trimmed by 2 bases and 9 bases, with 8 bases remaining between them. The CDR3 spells CASSLSGPEQFF. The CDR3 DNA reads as TGTGCCAGCAGTTTATCGGGGCCTGAGCAGTTCTTC.

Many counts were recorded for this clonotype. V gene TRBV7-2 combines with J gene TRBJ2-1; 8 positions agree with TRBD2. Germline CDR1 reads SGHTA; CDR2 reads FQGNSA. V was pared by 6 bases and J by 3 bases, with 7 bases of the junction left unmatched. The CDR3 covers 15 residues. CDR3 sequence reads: CASRSFAGGYNEQFF. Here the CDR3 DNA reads TGTGCCAGCAGATCGTTTGCGGGGGGCTACAATGAGCAGTTCTTC. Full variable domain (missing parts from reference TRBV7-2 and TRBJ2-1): GAGVSQSPSNKVTEKGKDVELRCDPISGHTALYWYRQSLGQGLEFLIYFQGNSAPDKSGLPSDRFSAERTGGSVSTLTIQRTQQEDSAVYLCASRSFAGGYNEQFFGPGTRLTVL.

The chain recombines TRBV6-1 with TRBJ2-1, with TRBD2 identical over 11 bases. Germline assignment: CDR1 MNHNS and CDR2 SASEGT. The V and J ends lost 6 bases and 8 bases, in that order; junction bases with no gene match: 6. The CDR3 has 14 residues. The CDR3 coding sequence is TGTGCCAGCAGGGAGACTAGCGGGATCCATGAGCAGTTCTTC. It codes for CASRETSGIHEQFF.

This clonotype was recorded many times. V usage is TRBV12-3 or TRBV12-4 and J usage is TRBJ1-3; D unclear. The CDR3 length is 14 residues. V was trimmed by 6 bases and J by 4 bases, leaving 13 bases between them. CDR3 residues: CASSQGDSGNTIYF. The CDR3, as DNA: TGTGCCAGCAGCCAAGGAGATTCGGGAAACACCATATATTTT.

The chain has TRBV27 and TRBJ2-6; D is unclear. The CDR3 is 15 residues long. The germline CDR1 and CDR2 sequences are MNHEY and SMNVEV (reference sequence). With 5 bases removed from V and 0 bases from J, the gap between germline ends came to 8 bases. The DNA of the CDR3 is TGTGCCAGCAGTCCCTTTGACTCTGGGGCCAACGTCCTGACTTTC. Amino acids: CASSPFDSGANVLTF.

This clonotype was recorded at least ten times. DNA for the CDR3: TGTGCCAGCAGTTTTAGGGGGAGCAATCAGCCCCAGCATTTT. Protein product: CASSFRGSNQPQHF. The chain couples TRBV27 to TRBJ1-5, with a weak D call TRBD1 (6 bases). This CDR3 comprises 14 residues. The V gene's germline CDR1 is MNHEY and CDR2 SMNVEV (reference sequence). Trimming cost V 3 bases and J 1 base, with 7 bases left between them.